Listed below are T cell receptor beta chains from one sample, sequenced in a study of cytomegalovirus exposure and HLA in healthy donors. Method: immunoSEQ multiplex PCR; TCRdb's copy keeps in-frame clones and lacks some. The data show some 250,000 clones, about 80% seen once. Sequencing was done on a sample of PBMCs. The source of these receptors is a woman aged 40 to 50 in good health and CMV-seropositive. CDR3s leave out the opening cysteine and the closing phenylalanine or tryptophan.

TRBJ2-7	TRBV13	ASSLGLAGSYEQY
TRBJ1-5	TRBV19	ASSPLDRGKSQPQH
TRBJ1-5	TRBV7-9	SSSLAGQGNNQPQH
TRBJ1-5	TRBV4-1	ASSQDQAVRGGRNSNQPQH
TRBJ1-3	TRBV5-6	ASSPTRQGRGNTIY
TRBJ1-2	TRBV30	ACWGGAGGYT
TRBJ1-2	TRBV10-2	ASSEGVPYGYT
TRBJ1-1	TRBV10-3	AIHPGTGVLTDTEAF
TRBJ1-2	TRBV28	ASSLAGESNYGYT
TRBJ1-2	TRBV19	ASSMGTAHYGYT
TRBJ2-2	TRBV5-4	ASSLPANTGELF
TRBJ2-7	TRBV5-8	ASSQSYEQY
TRBJ1-3	TRBV7-9	ASSPDNGNTIY
TRBJ2-2	TRBV7-8	ASSFRAVQGTGELF
TRBJ2-7	TRBV7-2	ASSLAGRGGEYEQY
TRBJ1-4	TRBV5-4	ASSRGADRGEKLF
TRBJ2-5	TRBV29-1	SVDLSRDGTQY
TRBJ2-7	TRBV4-3	ASSQNRGIGYEQY
TRBJ2-3	TRBV1	TSSQEPTSGRDTQY
TRBJ2-5	TRBV9	ASSASLAVQETQY
TRBJ2-1	TRBV9	ASSVGIYTSGGAYEQF
TRBJ2-5	TRBV5-6	ASSLDQGETQY
TRBJ2-5	TRBV18	ASSPGLGETQY
TRBJ2-1	TRBV19	ASSTDRGNEQF
TRBJ2-2	TRBV9	ASSVIAGGNTGELF
TRBJ2-5	TRBV6-5	ASSFSHGGQETQY
TRBJ2-7	TRBV4-2	ASSQTLAGPYEQY